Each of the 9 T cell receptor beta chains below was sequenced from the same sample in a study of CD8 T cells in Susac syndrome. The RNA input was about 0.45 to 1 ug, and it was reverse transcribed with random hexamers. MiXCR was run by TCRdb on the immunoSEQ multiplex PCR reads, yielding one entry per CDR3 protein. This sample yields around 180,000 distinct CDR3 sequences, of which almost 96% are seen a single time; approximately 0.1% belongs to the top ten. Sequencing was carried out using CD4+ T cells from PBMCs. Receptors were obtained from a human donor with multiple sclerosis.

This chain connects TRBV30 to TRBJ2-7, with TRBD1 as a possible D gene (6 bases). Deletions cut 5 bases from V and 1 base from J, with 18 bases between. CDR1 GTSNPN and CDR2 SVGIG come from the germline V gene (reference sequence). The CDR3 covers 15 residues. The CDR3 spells CAWARGGLTSYEQYF. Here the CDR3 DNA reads TGTGCCTGGGCAAGAGGGGGTCTAACTTCCTACGAGCAGTACTTC. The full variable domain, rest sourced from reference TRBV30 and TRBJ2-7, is SQTIHQWPATLVQPVGSPLSLECTVEGTSNPNLYWYRQAAGRGLQLLFYSVGIGQISSEVPQNLSASRPQDRQFILSSKKLLLSDSGFYLCAWARGGLTSYEQYFGPGTRLTVT.

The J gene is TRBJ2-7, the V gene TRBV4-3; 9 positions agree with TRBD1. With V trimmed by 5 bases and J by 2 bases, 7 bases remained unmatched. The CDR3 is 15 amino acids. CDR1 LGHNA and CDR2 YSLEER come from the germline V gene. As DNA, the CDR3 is TGCGCCAGCAGCTATAGACAGGGGGGTCCCTACGAGCAGTACTTC. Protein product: CASSYRQGGPYEQYF.

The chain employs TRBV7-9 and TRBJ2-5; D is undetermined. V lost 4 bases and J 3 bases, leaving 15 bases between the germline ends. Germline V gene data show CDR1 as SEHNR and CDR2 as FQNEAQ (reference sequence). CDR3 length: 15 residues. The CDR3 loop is CASSYGWQNKETQYF. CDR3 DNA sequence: TGTGCCAGCAGCTACGGGTGGCAGAACAAAGAGACCCAGTACTTC.

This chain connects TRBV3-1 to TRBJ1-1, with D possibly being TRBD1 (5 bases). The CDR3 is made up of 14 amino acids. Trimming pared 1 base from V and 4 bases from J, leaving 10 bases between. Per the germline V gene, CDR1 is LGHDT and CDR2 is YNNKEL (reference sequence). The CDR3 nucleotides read TGTGCCAGCAGCCAAGTGGAGGGGACCACTGAAGCTTTCTTT. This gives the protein CASSQVEGTTEAFF.

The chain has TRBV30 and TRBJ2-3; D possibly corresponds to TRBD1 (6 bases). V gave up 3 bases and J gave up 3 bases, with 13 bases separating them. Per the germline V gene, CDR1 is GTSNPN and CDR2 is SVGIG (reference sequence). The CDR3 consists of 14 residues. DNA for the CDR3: TGTGCCTGGAGAAACAGGGCCGGGACAGATACGCAGTATTTT. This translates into CAWRNRAGTDTQYF.

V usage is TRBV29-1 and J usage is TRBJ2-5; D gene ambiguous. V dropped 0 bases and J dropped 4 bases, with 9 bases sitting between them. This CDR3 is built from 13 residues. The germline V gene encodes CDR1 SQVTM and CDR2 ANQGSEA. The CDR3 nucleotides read TGCAGCGTTGAAGATTGGGCAGGAGAGACCCAGTACTTC. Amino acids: CSVEDWAGETQYF.

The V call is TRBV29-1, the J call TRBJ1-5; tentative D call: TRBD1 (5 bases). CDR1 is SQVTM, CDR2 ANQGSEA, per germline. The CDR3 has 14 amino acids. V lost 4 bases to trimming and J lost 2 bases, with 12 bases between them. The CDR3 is CSVGGPSGNQPQHF. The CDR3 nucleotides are TGCAGCGTTGGGGGCCCGTCGGGCAATCAGCCCCAGCATTTT.

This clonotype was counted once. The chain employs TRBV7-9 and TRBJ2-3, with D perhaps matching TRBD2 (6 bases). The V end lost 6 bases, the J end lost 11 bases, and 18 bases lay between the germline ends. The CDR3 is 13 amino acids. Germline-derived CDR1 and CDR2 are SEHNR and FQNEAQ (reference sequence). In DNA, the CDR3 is TGTGCCAGCAGTGGAGGGGTCGGGATTTGGCAGTATTTT. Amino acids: CASSGGVGIWQYF. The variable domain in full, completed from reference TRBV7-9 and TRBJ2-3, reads DTGVSQNPRHKITKRGQNVTFRCDPISEHNRLYWYRQTLGQGPEFLTYFQNEAQLEKSRLLSDRFSAERPKGSFSTLEIQRTEQGDSAMYLCASSGGVGIWQYFGPGTRLTVL.

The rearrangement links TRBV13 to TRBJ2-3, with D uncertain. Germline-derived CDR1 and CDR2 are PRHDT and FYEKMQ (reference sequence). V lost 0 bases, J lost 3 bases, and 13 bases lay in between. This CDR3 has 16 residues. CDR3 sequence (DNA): TGTGCCAGCAGCTTAGGAACCGGGTTGGGGACAGATACGCAGTATTTT. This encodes CASSLGTGLGTDTQYF. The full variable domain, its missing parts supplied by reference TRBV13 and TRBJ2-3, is AAGVIQSPRHLIKEKRETATLKCYPIPRHDTVYWYQQGPGQDPQFLISFYEKMQSDKGSIPDRFSAQQFSDYHSELNMSSLELGDSALYFCASSLGTGLGTDTQYFGPGTRLTVL.